The 3 T cell receptor beta chains in this list originate from one sample, sequenced in a study of beta chain features in type 1 diabetes. Reverse transcription of all isolated RNA meant that expressed TCRB transcripts were sequenced. The repertoire was sequenced with immunoSEQ multiplex PCR; TCRdb's copy has only in-frame clones and lacks some. This sample has under 900,000 clones; roughly 17% occur once, and the top ten carry 0.02% to 0.025%. Specimen: naive CD4+ T cells from blood. The source is a young woman in good health.

This chain uses TRBV2 with TRBJ2-5; 9 bases map to TRBD2. The CDR3 is 16 residues long. V shed 6 bases and J 3 bases; nucleotides not matched to a gene: 11. Germline V gene sequence: CDR1 SNHLY, CDR2 FYNNEI. The CDR3 reads CASSVGLASGEETQYF. The CDR3 coding sequence is TGTGCCAGCAGCGTTGGGTTGGCTAGCGGGGAAGAGACCCAGTACTTC.

A single count supports this clone. The chain carries TRBV11-2 and TRBJ1-1, with TRBD1 matching over 12 bases. With V trimmed by 4 bases and J by 7 bases, 13 bases remained unmatched. The CDR3 length is 17 residues. Per germline, CDR1 SGHAT and CDR2 FQNNGV. CDR3 bases: TGTGCCAGCAGCTCCCGGGACAGGGGGCGATTATGGGGTGAAGCTTTCTTT. Protein: CASSSRDRGRLWGEAFF.

This clone was seen a few times. The gene calls are TRBV7-9 and TRBJ2-4, with a weak D call TRBD2 (5 bases). V was trimmed by 0 bases and J by 8 bases, leaving 20 bases between them. Per germline, CDR1 SEHNR and CDR2 FQNEAQ (reference sequence). This CDR3 region has 17 residues. CDR3 amino acids: CASSLARALGLKDIQYF. Written as DNA, the CDR3 is TGTGCCAGCAGCTTAGCGCGGGCGCTGGGTCTAAAAGACATTCAGTACTTC.